One and the same sample provided the 25 T cell receptor beta chains below, sequenced in a study of T cells in Graves' hyperthyroidism and ophthalmopathy. TCR beta CDR3 regions were amplified from RNA. A first-round RT-PCR of the TCR CDR3 used the HTBI primer set. TCRdb fed the multiplex PCR reads into MiXCR, producing one record per CDR3 protein. The table records 650,000 to 800,000 distinct CDR3 sequences, nearly 45% of them present only once. The sequenced material came from peripheral blood or thyroid tissue (not recorded which). These receptors were taken from an adult man with Graves' disease, either hyperthyroidism or ophthalmopathy (not recorded which).

The V gene is TRBV28, the J gene TRBJ1-1, with D unresolved. The CDR3 length is 12 residues. V was shortened by 7 bases and J by 6 bases, with 12 bases between the two germline ends. Germline CDR1 MDHEN, CDR2 SYDVKM. The CDR3 here is CASTQRGAEAFF. CDR3 nucleotide sequence: TGTGCCAGCACCCAGCGGGGAGCTGAAGCTTTCTTT.

This sequence joins TRBV29-1 and TRBJ1-2, with 12 bases matching TRBD1. Germline V gene sequence: CDR1 SQVTM, CDR2 ANQGSEA. The ends lost 5 bases at V and 7 bases at J; junction bases unmatched: 8. The CDR3 spans 14 residues. CDR3 loop: CSVQTGTGGGGYTF. The CDR3 DNA reads as TGCAGCGTTCAAACCGGGACAGGGGGCGGTGGCTACACCTTC.

This chain uses TRBV10-3 with TRBJ2-7; D tentatively reads TRBD1 or TRBD2 (5 bases each). The CDR3 extends over 14 amino acids. Germline V gene data show CDR1 as ENHRY and CDR2 as SYGVKD. Deletions cut 6 bases from V and 1 base from J, with 13 bases between. The CDR3 loop is CAISSRDGSYEQYF. The CDR3 nucleotides are TGTGCCATCAGCAGCCGGGACGGATCCTACGAGCAGTACTTC.

Note on this clonotype: Just one base apart from a much larger clone, this may be a read error. The chain couples TRBV20-1 to TRBJ1-2; tentative D call: TRBD1 (5 bases). CDR1 is DFQATT and CDR2 is SNEGSKA in the germline V gene (reference sequence). V gave up 5 bases and J gave up 1 base, with 20 bases separating them. This CDR3 contains 16 residues. This CDR3 reads CSADNWGTDLNYGYTF. CDR3 DNA: TGCAGTGCTGACAATTGGGGGACGGACCTTAACTATGGCTACACCTTC.

The chain combines TRBV27 with TRBJ1-2, with TRBD1 matching 8 bases. CDR3 length: 14 amino acids. CDR1 and CDR2 from the germline V gene are MNHEY and SMNVEV (reference sequence). The ends lost 6 bases at V and 4 bases at J; junction bases unmatched: 7. The CDR3 loop is CASSQSGTGYGYTF. The CDR3 DNA sequence: TGTGCCAGCAGCCAAAGTGGGACAGGCTATGGCTACACCTTC.

This clonotype is medium-sized by share. The gene calls are TRBV12-3 or TRBV12-4 and TRBJ1-6; weak D call: TRBD1 (6 bases). Trimming removed 6 bases from V and 7 bases from J, with 13 bases in between. This CDR3 comprises 14 residues. The CDR3 loop reads CASSLTGGNSPLHF. DNA for the CDR3: TGTGCCAGCAGCCTGACAGGAGGGAATTCACCCCTCCACTTT.

This clonotype was counted ten times or more. The rearrangement joins TRBV29-1 to TRBJ1-1, with D possibly matching TRBD1 (5 bases). The CDR3 consists of 13 residues. Germline values: CDR1 SQVTM, CDR2 ANQGSEA. Trimming took off 6 bases at V and 5 bases at J, with 16 bases between the two ends. This chain's CDR3 is CSVAQGLGTEAFF. DNA of the CDR3: TGCAGCGTCGCTCAGGGACTGGGGACTGAAGCTTTCTTT.

The chain links TRBV20-1 to TRBJ2-7, with TRBD2 matching 11 bases. V dropped 5 bases and J dropped 2; count of bases not matched to a gene: 11. The CDR3 is 16 amino acids. Germline values: CDR1 DFQATT, CDR2 SNEGSKA (reference sequence). The CDR3 DNA reads TGCAGTGCTTCAGATAGCGGGGGGGACCCCCCCTACGAGCAGTACTTC. Its protein is CSASDSGGDPPYEQYF.

This chain links TRBV5-1 with TRBJ1-6; D remains ambiguous. The V and J ends lost 2 bases and 5 bases respectively, with 11 bases between them. The length of the CDR3 is 15 residues. Looked up from germline, CDR1 is SGHRS and CDR2 is YFSETQ. The CDR3 DNA sequence: TGCGCCAGCAGCTTTGAAGGCCTGGATAATTCACCCCTCCACTTT. It specifies CASSFEGLDNSPLHF.

This rearrangement joins TRBV7-9 to TRBJ2-7; 9 bases are shared with TRBD1. The CDR3 loop spans 11 amino acids. With V trimmed by 5 bases and J by 11 bases, 4 bases remained unmatched. Germline V gene lookup returns CDR1 SEHNR and CDR2 FQNEAQ (reference sequence). CDR3 protein: CASSGRDREYF. The CDR3 nucleotides read TGTGCCAGCAGCGGAAGGGACAGGGAGTACTTC. The whole variable domain, filled in from reference TRBV7-9 and TRBJ2-7, reads DTGVSQNPRHKITKRGQNVTFRCDPISEHNRLYWYRQTLGQGPEFLTYFQNEAQLEKSRLLSDRFSAERPKGSFSTLEIQRTEQGDSAMYLCASSGRDREYFGPGTRLTVT.

Notes on this clonotype: This may be a read error: a much more frequent sequence differs by one nucleotide. The chain employs TRBV10-3 and TRBJ2-5; 8 bases align to TRBD1. CDR1 is ENHRY and CDR2 is SYGVKD in the germline V gene. The V gene end was trimmed by 3 bases and the J gene end by 3 bases; junction bases not matched to a gene: 3. The CDR3 spans 14 residues. CDR3 protein: CAISDSTGEETQYF. The DNA of the CDR3 is TGTGCCATCAGTGACTCGACAGGGGAAGAGACCCAGTACTTC.

This clonotype has a handful of counts. The chain has TRBV12-3 or TRBV12-4 and TRBJ1-1; no definite D call. With 3 bases removed from V and 4 bases from J, the gap between germline ends came to 12 bases. CDR3 length: 14 amino acids. The CDR3 DNA sequence: TGTGCCAGCAGTTTTGCACAGATGGTCACTGAAGCTTTCTTT. Amino acids: CASSFAQMVTEAFF.

The chain combines TRBV6-1 with TRBJ1-2; maybe TRBD1 (5 bases). The germline V gene has CDR1 MNHNS and CDR2 SASEGT. Trimming cost V 8 bases and J 3 bases, with 13 bases left between them. The CDR3 sequence is 13 residues long. CDR3 region: CASSPTVDYGYTF. The DNA of the CDR3 is TGTGCCAGCTCACCGACAGTTGACTATGGCTACACCTTC.

This clonotype was found a few times. The chain uses TRBV7-9 and TRBJ1-2; possibly TRBD1 for D (5 bases). The length of the CDR3 is 13 residues. Germline V gene lookup returns CDR1 SEHNR and CDR2 FQNEAQ (reference sequence). V was cut by 1 base and J by 6 bases, with 9 bases left in between. The CDR3 loop reads CASSLERGDGYTF. The CDR3 DNA is TGTGCCAGCAGCTTAGAAAGGGGCGATGGCTACACCTTC.

This sequence joins TRBV9 and TRBJ1-4, with 7 bases matching TRBD1. V shed 3 bases and J 4 bases; nucleotides not matched to a gene: 3. The germline V gene has CDR1 SGDLS and CDR2 YYNGEE. The CDR3 covers 14 residues. DNA of the CDR3: TGTGCCAGCAGCGACAGGGGTAATAATGAAAAACTGTTTTTT. Encoded protein: CASSDRGNNEKLFF.

A few counts support this clonotype. V is TRBV7-9 and J is TRBJ1-2; D ambiguous. V was pared by 1 base and J by 8 bases, with 20 bases between. The CDR3 is 16 residues long. Germline CDR1 is SEHNR and CDR2 is FQNEAQ (reference sequence). CDR3 in DNA: TGTGCCAGCAGCTTAGTCCAATTTGGCGGGTTGAGAGGCTACACCTTC. Its protein is CASSLVQFGGLRGYTF.

This clonotype was seen a few times. The rearrangement uses TRBV2 and TRBJ2-7; 14 bases align to TRBD2. J lost 5 bases, V lost 4 bases, and 7 bases had no gene match. CDR3 size: 16 residues. Germline V gene sequence: CDR1 SNHLY, CDR2 FYNNEI. CDR3 DNA: TGTGCCAGCAGTGTTAAAGGACTAGCGGGAGGCGACGAGCAGTACTTC. Its protein is CASSVKGLAGGDEQYF.

The sample holds many counts of this clonotype. This chain connects TRBV10-1 to TRBJ1-1; no clear D. Per germline, CDR1 WNHNN and CDR2 SYGVQD (reference sequence). Trimming shortened V by 10 bases and J by 4 bases, and 13 bases separated the two germline ends. The CDR3 totals 12 residues. The chain's CDR3 is CANPGGGTEAFF. The CDR3 nucleotides are TGCGCCAATCCGGGAGGCGGCACTGAAGCTTTCTTT.

This sequence joins TRBV10-3 and TRBJ2-7; 9 bases are shared with TRBD1. The tail of the sequence fits TRBJ2-1 better, so the J call may be wrong. This CDR3 contains 17 residues. Looked up from germline, CDR1 is ENHRY and CDR2 is SYGVKD. The CDR3 reads CAISESRDRDPRVGQFF. CDR3 sequence (DNA): TGTGCCATCAGTGAGTCGAGGGACAGGGATCCTCGGGTAGGGCAGTTCTTC.

The V and J genes are TRBV7-2 and TRBJ1-2, with 8 nucleotides matching TRBD1. J gave up 4 bases and V 1 base, and 11 bases lay outside the gene matches. The V gene's germline CDR1 is SGHTA and CDR2 FQGNSA. This CDR3 has 17 amino acids. In DNA, the CDR3 is TGTGCCAGCAGCTTAGGCGGGACAGGCCCACTGGGCTATGGCTACACCTTC. Protein: CASSLGGTGPLGYGYTF.

This rearrangement joins TRBV29-1 to TRBJ2-7, with 8 bases lining up with TRBD1. The CDR3 spans 13 residues. Trimming cost V 1 base and J 7 bases; bases outside gene matches: 6. Germline CDR1 is SQVTM and CDR2 is ANQGSEA. In DNA form, the CDR3 reads TGCAGCGTTGAAGGCGGACAGGGCCAGGAGCAGTACTTC. This translates into CSVEGGQGQEQYF.

This chain connects TRBV9 to TRBJ1-2; D gene uncertain. The CDR3 has 14 residues. CDR1 and CDR2 from the germline V gene are SGDLS and YYNGEE. Trimming removed 0 bases from V and 8 bases from J, with 14 bases in between. CDR3 in amino acids: CASSVEAGFYGYTF. Written as DNA, the CDR3 is TGTGCCAGCAGCGTAGAAGCAGGATTTTACGGCTACACCTTC.

This clonotype came up a few times. The V call is TRBV19, the J call TRBJ1-1, with 10 bases lining up with TRBD1. The V gene's germline CDR1 is LNHDA and CDR2 SQIVND (reference sequence). The CDR3 has 14 amino acids. V was pared by 9 bases and J by 4 bases, with 8 bases of the junction left unmatched. CDR3 sequence: CASLQGTGATEAFF. The CDR3 nucleotides are TGTGCCAGCCTCCAGGGGACAGGGGCCACTGAAGCTTTCTTT.

This chain links TRBV15 with TRBJ1-2, with D perhaps TRBD1 (5 bases). Per the germline V gene, CDR1 is LNHNV and CDR2 is YYDKDF (reference sequence). Trimming cost V 4 bases and J 2 bases, with 11 bases left between them. CDR3 length: 14 amino acids. This CDR3 is CATSMGDRNYGYTF. CDR3 nucleotide sequence: TGTGCCACCAGCATGGGGGATCGGAACTATGGCTACACCTTC. Complete variable domain (other parts from reference TRBV15 and TRBJ1-2): DAMVIQNPRYQVTQFGKPVTLSCSQTLNHNVMYWYQQKSSQAPKLLFHYYDKDFNNEADTPDNFQSRRPNTSFCFLDIRSPGLGDTAMYLCATSMGDRNYGYTFGSGTRLTVV.

This clonotype appeared many times. The CDR3 is CASSLGAGNTGELFF. Here the CDR3 DNA reads TGTGCCAGCAGCTTAGGGGCAGGGAACACCGGGGAGCTGTTTTTT. The chain has TRBV7-6 and TRBJ2-2, with D unresolved. The length of the CDR3 is 15 residues. Germline-derived CDR1 and CDR2 are SGHVS and FNYEAQ. Trimming shortened V by 1 base and J by 1 base, and 7 bases separated the two germline ends.